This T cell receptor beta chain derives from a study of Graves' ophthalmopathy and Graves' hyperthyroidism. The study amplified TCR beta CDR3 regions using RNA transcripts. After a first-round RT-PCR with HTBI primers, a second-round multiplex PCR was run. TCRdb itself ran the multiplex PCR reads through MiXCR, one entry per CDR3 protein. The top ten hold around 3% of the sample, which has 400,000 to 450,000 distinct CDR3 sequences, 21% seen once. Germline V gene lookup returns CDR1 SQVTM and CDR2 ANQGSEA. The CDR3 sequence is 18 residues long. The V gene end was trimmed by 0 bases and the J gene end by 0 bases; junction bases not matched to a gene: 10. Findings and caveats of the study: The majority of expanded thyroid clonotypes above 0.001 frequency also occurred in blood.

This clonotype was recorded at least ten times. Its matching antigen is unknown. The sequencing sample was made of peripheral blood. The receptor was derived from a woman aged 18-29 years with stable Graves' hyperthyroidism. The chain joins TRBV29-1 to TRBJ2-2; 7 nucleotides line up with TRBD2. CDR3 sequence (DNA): TGCAGCGTTGAAGATCTTGGGCCTAGCGGAGCGAACACCGGGGAGCTGTTTTTT. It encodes CSVEDLGPSGANTGELFF.